The T cell receptor (beta chain) under discussion was sequenced for a study of blood T cells in healthy people across ages. The use of a sample-barcoded 5' primer and a J-beta primer mix characterized a second PCR of roughly 6 to 11 cycles. In TCRdb, the 5' RACE reads were re-called with MiXCR into one record per CDR3 protein. Among around 1.5 million distinct CDR3 sequences listed, about 35% were seen once. This clonotype was detected only once. Its cognate antigen is unknown. A much larger clonotype is one base distant, so this may be a read error. The CDR3 spans 16 residues. The germline V gene encodes CDR1 MDHEN and CDR2 SYDVKM. The J segment lost 0 bases and the V segment lost 6 bases, leaving 5 bases of the junction unmatched. Overall study findings and caveats: Any changes in expanded clonotypes were possibly confounded, as donor CMV status remained unknown. It was held that diversity estimates obtained from one million T cells represented underestimates. Unsorted PBMC input precluded a conclusive naive versus antigen-experienced comparison. Getting older went along with TCR beta diversity per million T cells dropping roughly linearly.

The sample was blood. This chain connects TRBV28 to TRBJ2-1, with 10 positions matching TRBD2. The source of this sequence is a woman under 40 in good health. As DNA, the CDR3 is TGTGCCAGCAGCCCCACTAGCGGGAACTCCTACAATGAGCAGTTCTTC. Amino acids: CASSPTSGNSYNEQFF. Supplemented by reference TRBV28 and TRBJ2-1, the full variable domain reads DVKVTQSSRYLVKRTGEKVFLECVQDMDHENMFWYRQDPGLGLRLIYFSYDVKMKEKGDIPEGYSVSREKKERFSLILESASTNQTSMYLCASSPTSGNSYNEQFFGPGTRLTVL.